A single sample gave rise to the 9 T cell receptor beta chains below, sequenced in a study of T cell responses to AZD1222 COVID-19 vaccine. Libraries were prepared by immunoSEQ multiplex PCR; TCRdb keeps only in-frame clonotypes and omits some of them. The sample lists approximately 130,000 clones; around nine tenths were seen once. Sequenced material: peripheral blood, taken on day 0 of MenACWY control vaccination. The receptors derive from an adult in good health.

V is TRBV5-1 and J is TRBJ1-3; possibly TRBD1 for D (6 bases). The CDR3 loop spans 16 amino acids. Trimming stripped 0 bases from V and 0 bases from J, with 10 bases between. In germline, CDR1 is SGHRS, CDR2 YFSETQ. The CDR3 region has the DNA TGCGCCAGCAGCTTGGGCGGGGGCGCCTCTGGAAACACCATATATTTT. Protein: CASSLGGGASGNTIYF.

The chain links TRBV11-3 to TRBJ1-1; 8 bases match TRBD1. The V gene end was trimmed by 5 bases and the J gene end by 5 bases; junction bases not matched to a gene: 7. The CDR3 totals 14 residues. Germline CDR1 reads SGHNT; CDR2 reads YENEEA. The CDR3 here is CASSAPDRETEAFF. In DNA, the CDR3 is TGTGCCAGCAGCGCCCCGGACAGGGAGACTGAAGCTTTCTTT. Based on the CDR3 plus reference TRBV11-3 and TRBJ1-1, the full variable domain is EAGVVQSPRYKIIEKKQPVAFWCNPISGHNTLYWYLQNLGQGPELLIRYENEEAVDDSQLPKDRFSAERLKGVDSTLKIQPAELGDSAVYLCASSAPDRETEAFFGQGTRLTVV.

The chain links TRBV6-2 or TRBV6-3 to TRBJ2-5, with a tentative D call TRBD2 (6 bases). This CDR3 region has 14 residues. Germline assignment: CDR1 MNHEY and CDR2 SVGEGT. Deletions cut 2 bases from V and 2 bases from J, with 9 bases between. CDR3: CASSYGLAQETQYF. The CDR3 nucleotides read TGTGCCAGCAGTTACGGGCTAGCGCAAGAGACCCAGTACTTC.

V and J are TRBV11-3 and TRBJ2-5; D is possibly TRBD1 or TRBD2 (5 bases each). V lost 3 bases and J 4 bases, leaving 18 bases between the germline ends. Germline V gives CDR1 SGHNT, CDR2 YENEEA. This CDR3 comprises 16 residues. The CDR3 sequence is CASSLVGLAGRETQYF. CDR3 sequence (DNA): TGTGCCAGCAGCTTGGTGGGGCTAGCTGGGCGAGAGACCCAGTACTTC.

The CDR3 spells CASTSRDTNEKLFF. CDR3 in DNA: TGTGCCAGCACTAGTAGGGACACTAATGAAAAACTGTTTTTT. This chain links TRBV2 with TRBJ1-4, with D possibly TRBD1 on 5 matching bases. The germline gives CDR1 SNHLY, CDR2 FYNNEI. Trimming took 7 bases from V and 2 from J, leaving 11 bases between them. The CDR3 contains 14 residues.

The V gene is TRBV4-1, the J gene TRBJ2-1; no clear D. Trimming took 3 bases from V and 5 from J, leaving 5 bases between them. This CDR3 contains 12 residues. Germline V gene lookup returns CDR1 MGHRA and CDR2 YSYEKL. The CDR3 nucleotides read TGCGCCAGCAGCCAGGACGACAATGAGCAGTTCTTC. Translation gives CASSQDDNEQFF.

This chain connects TRBV5-1 to TRBJ2-2, with TRBD1 matching 11 bases. The CDR3 has 17 amino acids. Trimming removed 4 bases from V and 6 bases from J; junction bases left unmatched: 11. The germline CDR1 and CDR2 sequences are SGHRS and YFSETQ. CDR3 amino acids: CASSAYGQGAISGELFF. Written as DNA, the CDR3 is TGCGCCAGCAGCGCCTACGGACAGGGGGCAATTTCCGGGGAGCTGTTTTTT.

In the case of this clone: Sequence at one end of the junction differs from germline and may be a read error. CDR3 loop: CSAAISGRSHF. Written as DNA, the CDR3 is TGCAGTGCTGCGATTAGCGGGAGGTCCCACTTC. This chain uses TRBV20-1 with TRBJ2-7; the match to TRBD2 covers 10 bases. Germline lookup yields CDR1 DFQATT and CDR2 SNEGSKA (reference sequence). The CDR3 is made up of 11 amino acids.

This rearrangement joins TRBV6-5 to TRBJ2-1; D unresolved. CDR1 is MNHEY, CDR2 SVGAGI, per germline. Between the trimmed V and J ends, which lost 6 bases and 0 bases, there was a span of 9 bases. The CDR3 extends over 14 amino acids. The CDR3 protein is CASRPHSSYNEQFF. CDR3 in DNA: TGTGCCAGCAGACCACATAGCTCCTACAATGAGCAGTTCTTC.